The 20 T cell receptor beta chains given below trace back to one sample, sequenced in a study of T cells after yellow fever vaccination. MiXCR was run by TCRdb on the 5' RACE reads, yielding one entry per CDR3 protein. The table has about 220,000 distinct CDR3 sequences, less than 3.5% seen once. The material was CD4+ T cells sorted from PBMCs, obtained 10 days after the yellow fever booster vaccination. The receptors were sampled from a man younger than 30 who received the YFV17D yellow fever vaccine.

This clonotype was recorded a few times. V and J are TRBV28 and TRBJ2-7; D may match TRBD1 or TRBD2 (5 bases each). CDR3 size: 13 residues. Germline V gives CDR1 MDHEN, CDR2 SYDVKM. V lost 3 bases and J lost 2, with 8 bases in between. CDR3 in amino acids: CASSFGGTYEQYV. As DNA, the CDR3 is TGTGCCAGCAGTTTTGGGGGAACCTACGAGCAGTACGTC.

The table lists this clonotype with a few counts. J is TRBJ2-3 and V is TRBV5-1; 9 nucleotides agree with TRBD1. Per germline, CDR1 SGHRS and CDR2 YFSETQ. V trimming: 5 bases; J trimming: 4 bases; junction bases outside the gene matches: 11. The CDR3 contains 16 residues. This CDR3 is CASSLKSQGASDTQYF. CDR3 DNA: TGCGCCAGCAGTTTAAAATCACAGGGGGCATCAGATACGCAGTATTTT.

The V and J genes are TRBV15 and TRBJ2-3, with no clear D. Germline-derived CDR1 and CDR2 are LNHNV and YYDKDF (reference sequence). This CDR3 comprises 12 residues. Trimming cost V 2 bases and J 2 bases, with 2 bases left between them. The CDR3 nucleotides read TGTGCCACCAGCAGAATCACAGATACGCAGTATTTT. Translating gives CATSRITDTQYF.

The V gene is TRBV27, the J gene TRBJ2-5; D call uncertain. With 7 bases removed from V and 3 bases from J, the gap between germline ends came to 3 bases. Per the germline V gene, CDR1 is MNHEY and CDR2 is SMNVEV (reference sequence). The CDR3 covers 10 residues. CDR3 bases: TGTGCCAGCACCGAAGAGACCCAGTACTTC. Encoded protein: CASTEETQYF.

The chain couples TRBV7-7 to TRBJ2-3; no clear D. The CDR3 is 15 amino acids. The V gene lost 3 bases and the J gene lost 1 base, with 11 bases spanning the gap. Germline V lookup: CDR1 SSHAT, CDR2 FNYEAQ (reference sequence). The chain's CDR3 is CASSLTPGGTDTQYF. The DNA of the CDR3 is TGTGCCAGCAGCTTGACCCCCGGCGGCACAGATACGCAGTATTTT.

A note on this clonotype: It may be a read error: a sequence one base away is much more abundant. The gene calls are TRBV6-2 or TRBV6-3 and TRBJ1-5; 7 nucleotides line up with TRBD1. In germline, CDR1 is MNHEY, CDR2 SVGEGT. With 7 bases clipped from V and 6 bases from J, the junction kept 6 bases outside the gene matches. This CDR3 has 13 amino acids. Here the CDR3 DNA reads TGTGCCAGCACACGACAGGGAATTCAGCCCCAGCATTTT. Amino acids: CASTRQGIQPQHF.

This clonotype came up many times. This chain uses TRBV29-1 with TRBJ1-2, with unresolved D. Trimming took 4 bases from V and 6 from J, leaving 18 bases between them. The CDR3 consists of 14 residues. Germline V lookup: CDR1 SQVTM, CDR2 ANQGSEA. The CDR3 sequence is CSVGAGKGGDGYTF. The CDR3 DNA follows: TGCAGCGTTGGGGCGGGGAAAGGCGGAGATGGCTACACCTTC.

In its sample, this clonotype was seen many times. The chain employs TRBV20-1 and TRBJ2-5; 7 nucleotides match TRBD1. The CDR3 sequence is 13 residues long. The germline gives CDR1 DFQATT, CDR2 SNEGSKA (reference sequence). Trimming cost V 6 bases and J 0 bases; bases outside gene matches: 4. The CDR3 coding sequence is TGCAGTGCGGAGGACAGGTACCAAGAGACCCAGTACTTC. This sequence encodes CSAEDRYQETQYF.

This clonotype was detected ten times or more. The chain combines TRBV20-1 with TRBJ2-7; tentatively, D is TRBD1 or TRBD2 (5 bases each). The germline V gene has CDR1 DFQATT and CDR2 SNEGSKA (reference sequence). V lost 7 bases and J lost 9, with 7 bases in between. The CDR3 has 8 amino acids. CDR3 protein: CSGGRQYF. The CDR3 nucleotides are TGCAGTGGGGGACGGCAGTACTTC.

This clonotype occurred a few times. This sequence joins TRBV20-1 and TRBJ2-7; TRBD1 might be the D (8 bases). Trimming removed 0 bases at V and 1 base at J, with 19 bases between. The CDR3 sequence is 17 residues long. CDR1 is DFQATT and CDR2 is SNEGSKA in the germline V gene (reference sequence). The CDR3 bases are TGCAGTGCTAGAGATCTGGCGGACAGGGAGGGGTCCTACGAGCAGTACGTC. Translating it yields CSARDLADREGSYEQYV.

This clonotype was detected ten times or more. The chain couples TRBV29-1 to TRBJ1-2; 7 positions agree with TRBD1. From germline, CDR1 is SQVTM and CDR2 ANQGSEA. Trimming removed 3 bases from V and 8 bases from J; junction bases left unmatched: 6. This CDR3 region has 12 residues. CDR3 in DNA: TGCAGCGTTGAGGGGTCAGGGGGAGGCTACACCTTC. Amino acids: CSVEGSGGGYTF.

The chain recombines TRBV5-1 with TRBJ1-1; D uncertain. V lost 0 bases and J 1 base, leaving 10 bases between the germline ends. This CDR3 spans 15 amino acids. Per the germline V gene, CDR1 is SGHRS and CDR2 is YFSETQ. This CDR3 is CASSLGAHPNTEAFF. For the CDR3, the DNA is TGCGCCAGCAGCTTGGGGGCCCACCCGAACACTGAAGCTTTCTTT.

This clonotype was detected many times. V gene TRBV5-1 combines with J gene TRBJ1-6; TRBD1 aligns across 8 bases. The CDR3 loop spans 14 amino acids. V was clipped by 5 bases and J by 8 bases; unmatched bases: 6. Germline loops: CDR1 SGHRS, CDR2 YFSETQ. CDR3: CASRSDREYSPLHF. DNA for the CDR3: TGCGCCAGCAGATCGGACAGGGAATATTCACCCCTCCACTTT.

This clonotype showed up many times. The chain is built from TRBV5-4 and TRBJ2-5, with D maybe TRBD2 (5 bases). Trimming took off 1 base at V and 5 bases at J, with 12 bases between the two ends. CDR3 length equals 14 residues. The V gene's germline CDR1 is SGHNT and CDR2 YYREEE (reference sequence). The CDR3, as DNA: TGTGCCAGCAGCTTGCGGGCGGGTGTGGAGACCCAGTACTTC. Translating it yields CASSLRAGVETQYF. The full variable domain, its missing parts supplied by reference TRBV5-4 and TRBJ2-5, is ETGVTQSPTHLIKTRGQQVTLRCSSQSGHNTVSWYQQALGQGPQFIFQYYREEENGRGNFPPRFSGLQFPNYSSELNVNALELDDSALYLCASSLRAGVETQYFGPGTRLLVL.

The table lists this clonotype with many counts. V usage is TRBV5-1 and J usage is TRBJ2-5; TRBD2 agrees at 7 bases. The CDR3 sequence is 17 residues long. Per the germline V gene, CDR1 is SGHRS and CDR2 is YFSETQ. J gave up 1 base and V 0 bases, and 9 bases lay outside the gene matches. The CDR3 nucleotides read TGCGCCAGCAGCTTGGGACCGCTAGCGGCTGGCCAAGAGACCCAGTACTTC. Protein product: CASSLGPLAAGQETQYF. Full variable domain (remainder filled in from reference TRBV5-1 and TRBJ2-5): KAGVTQTPRYLIKTRGQQVTLSCSPISGHRSVSWYQQTPGQGLQFLFEYFSETQRNKGNFPGRFSGRQFSNSRSEMNVSTLELGDSALYLCASSLGPLAAGQETQYFGPGTRLLVL.

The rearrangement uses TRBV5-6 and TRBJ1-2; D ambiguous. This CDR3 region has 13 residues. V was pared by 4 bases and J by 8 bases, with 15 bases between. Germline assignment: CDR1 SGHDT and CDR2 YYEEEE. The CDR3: CASSLIRSVGYTF. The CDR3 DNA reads TGTGCCAGCAGCCTGATAAGGTCGGTCGGCTACACCTTC.

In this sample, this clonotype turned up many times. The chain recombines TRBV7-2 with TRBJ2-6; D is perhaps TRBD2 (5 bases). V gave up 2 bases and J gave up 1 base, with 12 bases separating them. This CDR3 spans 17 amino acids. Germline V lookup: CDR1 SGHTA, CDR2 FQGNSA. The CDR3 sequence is CASSLRGTTSGANVLTF. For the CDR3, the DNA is TGTGCCAGCAGCTTACGGGGTACGACTTCTGGGGCCAACGTCCTGACTTTC.

The CDR3: CSARGSALNTEAFF. CDR3 coding DNA: TGCAGTGCTAGAGGGTCAGCGTTGAACACTGAAGCTTTCTTT. The rearrangement uses TRBV20-1 and TRBJ1-1; no definite D call. The germline CDR1 and CDR2 sequences are DFQATT and SNEGSKA (reference sequence). This CDR3 is 14 amino acids long. Trimming stripped 1 base from V and 0 bases from J, with 9 bases between.

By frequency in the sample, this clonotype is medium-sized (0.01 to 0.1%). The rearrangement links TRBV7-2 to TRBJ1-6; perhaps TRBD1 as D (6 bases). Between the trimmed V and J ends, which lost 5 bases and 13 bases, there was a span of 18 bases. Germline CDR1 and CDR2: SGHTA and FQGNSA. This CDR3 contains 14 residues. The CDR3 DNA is TGTGCCAGCAGCGTAGGAGGGGGAATCCCCCCCCTCCACTTT. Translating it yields CASSVGGGIPPLHF.

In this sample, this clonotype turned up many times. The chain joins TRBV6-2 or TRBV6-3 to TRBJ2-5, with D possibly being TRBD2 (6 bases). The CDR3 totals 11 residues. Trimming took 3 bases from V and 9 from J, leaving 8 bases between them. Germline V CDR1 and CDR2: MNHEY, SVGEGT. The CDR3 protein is CASSYRRAQYF. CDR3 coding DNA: TGTGCCAGCAGTTATCGGAGGGCCCAGTACTTC.